A single sample is the source of the 9 T cell receptor beta chains below, sequenced in a study of blood T cell repertoires in COVID-19 (dated by TCRdb to 2018 to 2020). Libraries were made using the immunoSEQ multiplex PCR assay. Sourced from immuneACCESS, this table was stored by TCRdb with only in-frame sequences that have V and J called. A share of the clones is absent; for the studies checked, an unresolved V gene accounts for under half, and the remainder has no known explanation. This sample is represented by roughly 250,000 clones; 91% of them were singletons. Approximately 1.3% of the sample rests with the top ten. Sample: PBMCs or T cells enriched from blood (not recorded which). The receptors stem from a human donor in a cohort exposed to, infected with or recovered from COVID-19 (not recorded which). The donor label of this sample is uncertain.

V is TRBV4-3 and J is TRBJ2-5, with 8 positions matching TRBD2. Germline V gene sequence: CDR1 LGHNA, CDR2 YSLEER. With 7 bases clipped from V and 5 bases from J, the junction kept 12 bases outside the gene matches. The CDR3 length is 15 residues. CDR3 nucleotide sequence: TGCGCCAGCAAATTAGCGGGGCCGTTCAGCGAGACCCAGTACTTC. Amino acid sequence: CASKLAGPFSETQYF.

This rearrangement joins TRBV12-3 or TRBV12-4 to TRBJ2-1; 7 bases map to TRBD1. This CDR3 region has 13 residues. V trimming: 2 bases; J trimming: 8 bases; junction bases outside the gene matches: 3. CDR3 DNA sequence: TGTGCCAGCAGTTTACGTCAGGGGGATGAGCAGTTCTTC. This encodes CASSLRQGDEQFF.

V gene TRBV2 combines with J gene TRBJ2-5; no definite D call. The CDR3 has 16 residues. Trimming cost V 4 bases and J 5 bases, with 20 bases left between them. Germline loops: CDR1 SNHLY, CDR2 FYNNEI. CDR3 residues: CASSATPALGGETQYF. The DNA of the CDR3 is TGTGCCAGCAGTGCTACACCCGCCCTAGGTGGGGAGACCCAGTACTTC. The whole variable domain, remainder taken from reference TRBV2 and TRBJ2-5, is EPEVTQTPSHQVTQMGQEVILRCVPISNHLYFYWYRQILGQKVEFLVSFYNNEISEKSEIFDDQFSVERPDGSNFTLKIRSTKLEDSAMYFCASSATPALGGETQYFGPGTRLLVL.

The chain couples TRBV10-2 to TRBJ2-7; weak D call: TRBD1 (6 bases). Germline-derived CDR1 and CDR2 are WSHSY and SAAADI. The CDR3 runs to 13 residues. V dropped 9 bases and J dropped 0 bases, with 12 bases sitting between them. The DNA of the CDR3 is TGCGCCAGTTGCCTAGGGGGCTCCTACGAGCAGTACTTC. This translates into CASCLGGSYEQYF.

The rearrangement links TRBV19 to TRBJ1-2, with D perhaps TRBD1 (6 bases). The CDR3 spans 15 residues. Trimming shortened V by 4 bases and J by 5 bases, and 17 bases separated the two germline ends. Per germline, CDR1 LNHDA and CDR2 SQIVND (reference sequence). This chain's CDR3 is CASSTATGRIYGYTF. DNA of the CDR3: TGTGCCAGTAGTACAGCGACAGGCAGGATTTATGGCTACACCTTC.

The chain has TRBV11-2 and TRBJ1-2; D gene unclear. Germline-derived CDR1 and CDR2 are SGHAT and FQNNGV. This CDR3 is 14 amino acids long. The V end was cut by 1 base, the J end by 7 bases, with 13 bases between. DNA of the CDR3: TGTGCCAGCAGCTTAGGGCTCGGAGCGTCTGGCTACACCTTC. Translating it yields CASSLGLGASGYTF.

The rearrangement uses TRBV7-9 and TRBJ1-2, with 11 positions matching TRBD1. Trimming at V came to 5 bases and at J to 6 bases, leaving 5 bases not matched to a gene. Germline CDR1 and CDR2: SEHNR and FQNEAQ (reference sequence). CDR3 length: 14 amino acids. The CDR3 nucleotides read TGTGCCAGCAGCAAGGAGGGACAGGGGGATGGCTACACCTTC. Translating it yields CASSKEGQGDGYTF.

This chain connects TRBV7-9 to TRBJ1-2, with TRBD1 matching 7 bases. J lost 2 bases, V lost 4 bases, and 13 bases had no gene match. Germline CDR1 is SEHNR and CDR2 is FQNEAQ (reference sequence). The CDR3 covers 17 residues. Written as DNA, the CDR3 is TGTGCCAGCAGCTCTCCTCCTTTTAGGGGGCCGAACTATGGCTACACCTTC. Its translation is CASSSPPFRGPNYGYTF.

The rearrangement uses TRBV7-8 and TRBJ1-1; the match to TRBD1 covers 7 bases. The CDR3 is made up of 15 amino acids. Trimming cost V 1 base and J 1 base; bases outside gene matches: 3. CDR1 and CDR2 from the germline V gene are SGHVS and FQNEAQ. The CDR3 sequence is CASSLVGTANTEAFF. DNA for the CDR3: TGTGCCAGCAGCTTAGTCGGGACAGCGAACACTGAAGCTTTCTTT.